One and the same sample provided the 23 T cell receptor beta chains below, sequenced in a study of identical twins. Via MiXCR, TCRdb re-called the 5' RACE reads, giving one row per CDR3 protein. The table lists approximately 490,000 distinct CDR3 sequences, around 20% of them singletons. This sample was also put to use in a study of yellow fever vaccine responses in identical twins.

Sequencing was carried out using CD4+ T cells sorted from blood. These receptors all come from a woman aged 18-29 years in good health.

The rearrangement links TRBV6-1 to TRBJ2-3; 13 bases are shared with TRBD2. The junction had 13 bases not matched to a gene; V was cut back by 8 bases and J by 2 bases. The CDR3 covers 18 residues. Germline CDR1 MNHNS, CDR2 SASEGT. CDR3: CASRSAAGLAGDTDTQYF. DNA of the CDR3: TGTGCCAGCCGATCAGCCGCAGGACTAGCGGGGGACACAGATACGCAGTATTTT.

The chain couples TRBV5-1 to TRBJ2-7; 11 bases line up with TRBD2. Germline loops: CDR1 SGHRS, CDR2 YFSETQ. The ends lost 0 bases at V and 3 bases at J; junction bases unmatched: 2. The length of the CDR3 is 15 residues. This chain's CDR3 is CASSLGLAGLYEQYV. In nucleotides, the CDR3 is TGCGCCAGCAGCTTGGGACTAGCGGGGCTCTACGAGCAGTACGTC.

This rearrangement joins TRBV7-3 to TRBJ2-3; TRBD1 aligns across 10 bases. Germline V CDR1 and CDR2: SGHTA, FQGTGA. There are 16 residues in the CDR3. With 4 bases clipped from V and 6 bases from J, the junction kept 10 bases outside the gene matches. CDR3 region: CASSYPGTGAPDTQYF. Here the CDR3 DNA reads TGTGCCAGCAGCTATCCCGGGACAGGGGCCCCCGATACGCAGTATTTT. The variable domain in full, with the rest retrieved from reference TRBV7-3 and TRBJ2-3, is GAGVSQTPSNKVTEKGKYVELRCDPISGHTALYWYRQSLGQGPEFLIYFQGTGAADDSGLPNDRFFAVRPEGSVSTLKIQRTERGDSAVYLCASSYPGTGAPDTQYFGPGTRLTVL.

The J gene is TRBJ2-7, the V gene TRBV14, with TRBD2 matching over 10 bases. The CDR3 extends over 15 amino acids. In germline, CDR1 is SGHDN, CDR2 FVKESK. V lost 0 bases and J lost 8; bases outside the gene matches: 7. CDR3 sequence: CASSQDKIAGGKQYF. CDR3 in DNA: TGTGCCAGCAGCCAAGATAAGATAGCGGGAGGCAAGCAGTACTTC.

The genes are TRBV4-1 and TRBJ2-1; weak D call: TRBD1 (6 bases). The CDR3 contains 17 residues. The V end lost 0 bases, the J end lost 5 bases, and 17 bases lay between the germline ends. CDR1 is MGHRA and CDR2 is YSYEKL in the germline V gene. In nucleotides, the CDR3 is TGCGCCAGCAGCCAAGAGTATCTGAGGGGGTACCACAATGAGCAGTTCTTC. Translation: CASSQEYLRGYHNEQFF.

This clonotype was picked up many times. J is TRBJ1-5 and V is TRBV3-1; 7 bases are a match to TRBD1. The V and J ends lost 4 bases and 1 base, in that order; junction bases with no gene match: 4. Germline lookup yields CDR1 LGHDT and CDR2 YNNKEL (reference sequence). The CDR3 totals 15 residues. CDR3 bases: TGTGCCAGCAGCCCCACAGGGGTGAGCAATCAGCCCCAGCATTTT. This codes for CASSPTGVSNQPQHF.

This clonotype was picked up many times. J is TRBJ2-1 and V is TRBV12-3 or TRBV12-4; no reliable D call. With 3 bases removed from V and 10 bases from J, the gap between germline ends came to 10 bases. This CDR3 spans 12 amino acids. CDR3 nucleotide sequence: TGTGCCAGCAGTTTTCCTCGGGCCGAGCAGTTCTTC. This gives the protein CASSFPRAEQFF.

This clonotype was recorded a few times. The rearrangement joins TRBV24-1 to TRBJ2-3; a weak D match, TRBD2 (5 bases). V was shortened by 6 bases and J by 2 bases, with 11 bases between the two germline ends. The germline V gene has CDR1 KGHDR and CDR2 SFDVKD. The CDR3 covers 14 residues. DNA of the CDR3: TGTGCCACCAGTTTCGGACTGAACACAGATACGCAGTATTTT. Amino acid sequence: CATSFGLNTDTQYF.

This CDR3 reads CASSFGFGVTSGPGPYNEQFF. CDR3 bases: TGTGCCAGCAGTTTTGGTTTCGGGGTGACTAGCGGGCCGGGACCCTACAATGAGCAGTTCTTC. The chain recombines TRBV12-3 or TRBV12-4 with TRBJ2-1; 10 nucleotides agree with TRBD2. V lost 3 bases, J lost 2 bases, and 19 bases stayed unmatched. The CDR3 consists of 21 residues.

This clonotype was detected only a few times. The chain recombines TRBV5-5 with TRBJ2-7; 9 bases are a match to TRBD1. The ends lost 0 bases at V and 6 bases at J; junction bases unmatched: 7. In germline, CDR1 is SGHKS, CDR2 YYEKEE (reference sequence). The CDR3 runs 15 residues. The CDR3 region is CASSLAGQGLSEQYF. DNA of the CDR3: TGTGCCAGCAGCTTGGCGGGACAGGGACTATCCGAGCAGTACTTC.

The rearrangement links TRBV29-1 to TRBJ2-7; the match to TRBD2 covers 13 bases. The CDR3 sequence is 15 residues long. The trim removed 3 bases at V and 4 bases at J, leaving 6 bases unmatched. From germline, CDR1 is SQVTM and CDR2 ANQGSEA. This chain's CDR3 is CSVDRTSGSSYEQYF. DNA of the CDR3: TGCAGCGTTGACCGGACTAGCGGGAGTTCGTACGAGCAGTACTTC.

There are a few counts of this clonotype. The chain employs TRBV5-5 and TRBJ2-2; D remains ambiguous. Trimming took 0 bases from V and 5 from J, leaving 8 bases between them. Per the germline V gene, CDR1 is SGHKS and CDR2 is YYEKEE (reference sequence). The CDR3 totals 14 residues. CDR3 in DNA: TGTGCCAGCAGCTTGGCCTCTGTTACCGGGGAGCTGTTTTTT. This codes for CASSLASVTGELFF.

The CDR3 DNA reads TGTGCCAGCAGAACACAGATACTGACTAGCGGGAGGGCCAATGAGCAGTTCTTC. Translation: CASRTQILTSGRANEQFF. The J gene is TRBJ2-1, the V gene TRBV12-3 or TRBV12-4; 14 positions match TRBD2. After removal of 6 bases from V and 6 bases from J, the junction contained 13 bases not matched to a gene. The CDR3 length is 18 residues.

The chain couples TRBV20-1 to TRBJ2-1; the match to TRBD1 covers 8 bases. With V trimmed by 5 bases and J by 5 bases, 5 bases remained unmatched. The CDR3 is made up of 13 amino acids. Germline CDR1 and CDR2: DFQATT and SNEGSKA (reference sequence). DNA of the CDR3: TGCAGTGCTCAAGGACAGGGTCACAATGAGCAGTTCTTC. Protein product: CSAQGQGHNEQFF.

This chain joins TRBV27 and TRBJ1-6, with 10 positions matching TRBD1. Germline V gives CDR1 MNHEY, CDR2 SMNVEV (reference sequence). This CDR3 is built from 15 residues. V trimming: 5 bases; J trimming: 9 bases; junction bases outside the gene matches: 7. The CDR3 spells CASSNTGTGASPLHF. The CDR3 coding sequence is TGTGCCAGCAGTAACACCGGGACAGGGGCTTCACCCCTCCACTTT.

The CDR3 coding sequence is TGCGCCAGCAACTTACCGGGACAGGGGTGGGAGCAGTACGTC. Translating gives CASNLPGQGWEQYV. The chain is built from TRBV5-1 and TRBJ2-7; 10 bases are shared with TRBD1. The V and J ends lost 6 bases and 7 bases, in that order; junction bases with no gene match: 10. CDR3 length equals 14 residues. The germline CDR1 and CDR2 sequences are SGHRS and YFSETQ.

The genes are TRBV9 and TRBJ2-7, with 7 bases lining up with TRBD2. This CDR3 contains 16 residues. Germline V CDR1 and CDR2: SGDLS, YYNGEE. V trimming: 0 bases; J trimming: 0 bases; junction bases outside the gene matches: 6. CDR3 sequence (DNA): TGTGCCAGCAGCGTAGAGGCGGGAGCCGTCTCCTACGAGCAGTACTTC. It translates to CASSVEAGAVSYEQYF.

This clonotype occurred a few times. The V and J genes are TRBV5-1 and TRBJ2-1, with TRBD2 matching 12 bases. V shed 4 bases, J shed 6 bases, and the junction held 5 bases outside the gene matches. The CDR3 consists of 15 residues. Per the germline V gene, CDR1 is SGHRS and CDR2 is YFSETQ. The CDR3 DNA reads TGCGCCAGCAGCCAAACTAGCGGGGGGTCCAATGAGCAGTTCTTC. Its protein is CASSQTSGGSNEQFF.

This clonotype was found a few times. CDR3 sequence: CASSLQILGDTIYF. Here the CDR3 DNA reads TGTGCCAGCAGTCTACAGATCCTGGGAGACACCATATATTTT. The chain joins TRBV12-3 or TRBV12-4 to TRBJ1-3; the D is unclear. The CDR3 sequence is 14 residues long. Trimming shortened V by 5 bases and J by 8 bases, and 16 bases separated the two germline ends.

The J gene is TRBJ2-7, the V gene TRBV7-2; no firm D call. Germline V gives CDR1 SGHTA, CDR2 FQGNSA. The CDR3 covers 12 residues. V lost 2 bases, J lost 9 bases, and 11 bases lay in between. This CDR3 is CASSLSVVMQYF. In DNA, the CDR3 is TGTGCCAGCAGCTTATCGGTAGTCATGCAGTACTTC.

This clonotype was recorded a few times. The chain recombines TRBV28 with TRBJ1-2; perhaps TRBD1 as D (5 bases). In germline, CDR1 is MDHEN, CDR2 SYDVKM. CDR3 size: 13 residues. Trimming removed 4 bases at V and 8 bases at J, with 14 bases between. The CDR3 reads CASSSPGQDGYTF. The CDR3 DNA follows: TGTGCCAGCAGTTCGCCAGGGCAGGACGGCTACACCTTC.

The chain combines TRBV5-1 with TRBJ2-7; 7 bases are shared with TRBD1. CDR1 SGHRS and CDR2 YFSETQ come from the germline V gene. J was trimmed by 4 bases and V by 4 bases; bases with no gene match: 5. The length of the CDR3 is 13 residues. This chain's CDR3 is CASSLTGEYEQYF. The CDR3 nucleotides read TGCGCCAGCAGCCTCACAGGGGAATACGAGCAGTACTTC.

This clonotype was found a few times. This sequence joins TRBV5-1 and TRBJ2-7, with D perhaps matching TRBD1 (6 bases). The CDR3 length is 14 residues. Looked up from germline, CDR1 is SGHRS and CDR2 is YFSETQ. The V end lost 4 bases, the J end lost 2 bases, and 13 bases lay between the germline ends. The CDR3 spells CASSESRGPYEQYF. The CDR3 bases are TGCGCCAGCAGCGAATCCAGGGGACCCTACGAGCAGTACTTC.